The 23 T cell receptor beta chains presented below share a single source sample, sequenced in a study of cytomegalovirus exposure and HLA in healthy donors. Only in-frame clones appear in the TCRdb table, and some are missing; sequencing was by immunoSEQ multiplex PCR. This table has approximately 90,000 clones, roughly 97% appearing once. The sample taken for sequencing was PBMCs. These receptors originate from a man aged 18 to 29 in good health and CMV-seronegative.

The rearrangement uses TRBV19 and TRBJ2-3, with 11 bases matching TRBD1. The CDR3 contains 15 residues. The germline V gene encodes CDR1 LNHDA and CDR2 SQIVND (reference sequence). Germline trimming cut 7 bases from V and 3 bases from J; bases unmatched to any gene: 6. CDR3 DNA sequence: TGTGCCAGTACCCCGGGACAGGGGGGTACAGATACGCAGTATTTT. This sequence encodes CASTPGQGGTDTQYF.

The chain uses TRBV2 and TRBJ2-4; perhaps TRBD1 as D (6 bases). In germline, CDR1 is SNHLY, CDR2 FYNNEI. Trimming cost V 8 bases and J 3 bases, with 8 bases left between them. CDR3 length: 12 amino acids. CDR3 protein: CASRDNKNIQYF. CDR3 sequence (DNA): TGTGCCAGCCGGGACAACAAAAACATTCAGTACTTC.

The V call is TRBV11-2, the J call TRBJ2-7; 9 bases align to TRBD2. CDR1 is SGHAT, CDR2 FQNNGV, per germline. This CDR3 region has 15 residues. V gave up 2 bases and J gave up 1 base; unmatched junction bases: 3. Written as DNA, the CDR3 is TGTGCCAGCAGCTTAAGCAGCGGGGGGTCCTACGAGCAGTACGTC. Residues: CASSLSSGGSYEQYV.

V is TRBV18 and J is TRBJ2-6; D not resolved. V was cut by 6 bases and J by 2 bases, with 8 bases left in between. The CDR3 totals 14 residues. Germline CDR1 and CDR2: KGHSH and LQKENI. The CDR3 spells CASSDLPGANVLTF. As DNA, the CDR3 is TGTGCCAGCTCCGATCTACCTGGGGCCAACGTCCTGACTTTC. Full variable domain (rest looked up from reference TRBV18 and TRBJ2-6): NAGVMQNPRHLVRRRGQEARLRCSPMKGHSHVYWYRQLPEEGLKFMVYLQKENIIDESGMPKERFSAEFPKEGPSILRIQQVVRGDSAAYFCASSDLPGANVLTFGAGSRLTVL.

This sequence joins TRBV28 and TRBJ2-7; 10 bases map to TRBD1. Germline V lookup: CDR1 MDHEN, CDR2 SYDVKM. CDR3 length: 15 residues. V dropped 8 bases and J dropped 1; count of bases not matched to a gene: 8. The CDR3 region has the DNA TGTGCCAGCCGTCATGGGACAGGGGAGTCCTACGAGCAGTACTTC. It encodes CASRHGTGESYEQYF.

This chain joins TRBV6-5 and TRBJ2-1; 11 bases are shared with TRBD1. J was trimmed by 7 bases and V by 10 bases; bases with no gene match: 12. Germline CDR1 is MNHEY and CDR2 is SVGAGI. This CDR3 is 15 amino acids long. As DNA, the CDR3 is TGTGCCACCGGCGTTACGGGACAGGGGGTTAATGAGCAGTTCTTC. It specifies CATGVTGQGVNEQFF.

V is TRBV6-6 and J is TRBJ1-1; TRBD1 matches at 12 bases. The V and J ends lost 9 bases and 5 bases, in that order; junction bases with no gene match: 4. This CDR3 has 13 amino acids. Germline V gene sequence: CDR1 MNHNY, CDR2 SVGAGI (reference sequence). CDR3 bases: TGTGCCAGTCCGGGACAGGGGGCGACTGAAGCTTTCTTT. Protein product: CASPGQGATEAFF.

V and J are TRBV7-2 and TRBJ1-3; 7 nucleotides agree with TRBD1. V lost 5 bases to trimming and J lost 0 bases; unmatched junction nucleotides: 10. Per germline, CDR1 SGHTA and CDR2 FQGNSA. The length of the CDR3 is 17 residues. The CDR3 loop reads CASSEWTGWTSGNTIYF. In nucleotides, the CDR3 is TGTGCCAGCAGCGAATGGACAGGATGGACCTCTGGAAACACCATATATTTT.

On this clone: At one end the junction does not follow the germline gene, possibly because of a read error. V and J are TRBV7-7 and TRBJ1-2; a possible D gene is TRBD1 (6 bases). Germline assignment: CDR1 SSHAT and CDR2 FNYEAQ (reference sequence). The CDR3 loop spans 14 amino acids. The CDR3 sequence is CASSPLQGSYGYTF. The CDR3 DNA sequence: TGTGCTAGCAGCCCCCTACAGGGATCCTATGGCTACACCTTC.

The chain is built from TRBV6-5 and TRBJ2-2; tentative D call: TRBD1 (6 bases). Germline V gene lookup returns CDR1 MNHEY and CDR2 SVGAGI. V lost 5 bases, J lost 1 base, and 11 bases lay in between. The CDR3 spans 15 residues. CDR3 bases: TGTGCCAGCAGTCTACAGGGTCTGAACACCGGGGAGCTGTTTTTT. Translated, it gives CASSLQGLNTGELFF.

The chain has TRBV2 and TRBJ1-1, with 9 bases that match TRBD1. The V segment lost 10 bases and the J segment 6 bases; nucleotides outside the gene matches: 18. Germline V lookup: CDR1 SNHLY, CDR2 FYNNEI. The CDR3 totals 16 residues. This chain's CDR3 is CAIENRDRVEWPEAFF. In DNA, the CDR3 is TGTGCCATAGAAAACCGGGACAGGGTAGAGTGGCCTGAAGCTTTCTTT. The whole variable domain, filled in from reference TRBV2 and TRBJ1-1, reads EPEVTQTPSHQVTQMGQEVILRCVPISNHLYFYWYRQILGQKVEFLVSFYNNEISEKSEIFDDQFSVERPDGSNFTLKIRSTKLEDSAMYFCAIENRDRVEWPEAFFGQGTRLTVV.

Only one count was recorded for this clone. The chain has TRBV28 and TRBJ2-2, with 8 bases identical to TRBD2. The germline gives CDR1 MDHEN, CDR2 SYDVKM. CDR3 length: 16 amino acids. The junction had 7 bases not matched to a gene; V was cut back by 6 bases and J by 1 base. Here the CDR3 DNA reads TGTGCCAGCAGATCCACCGGGACTAGGAACACCGGGGAGCTGTTTTTT. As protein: CASRSTGTRNTGELFF.

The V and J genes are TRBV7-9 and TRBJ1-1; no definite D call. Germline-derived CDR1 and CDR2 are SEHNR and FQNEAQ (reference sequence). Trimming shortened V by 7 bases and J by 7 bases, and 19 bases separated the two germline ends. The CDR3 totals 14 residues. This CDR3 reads CASTYRLGTGEAFF. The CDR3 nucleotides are TGTGCCAGCACCTACCGGTTAGGAACGGGTGAAGCTTTCTTT.

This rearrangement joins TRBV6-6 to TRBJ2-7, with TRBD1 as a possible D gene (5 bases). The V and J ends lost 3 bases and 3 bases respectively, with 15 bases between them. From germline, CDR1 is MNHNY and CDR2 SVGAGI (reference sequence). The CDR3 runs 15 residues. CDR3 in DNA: TGTGCCAGCAGTTATGTAAGGGGCGCGCGCTACGAGCAGTACGTC. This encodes CASSYVRGARYEQYV.

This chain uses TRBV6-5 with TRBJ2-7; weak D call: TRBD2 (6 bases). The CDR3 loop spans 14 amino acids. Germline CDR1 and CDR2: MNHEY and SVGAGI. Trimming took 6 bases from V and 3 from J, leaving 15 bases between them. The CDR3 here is CASRSPREHYEQYF. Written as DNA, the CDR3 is TGTGCCAGCAGAAGTCCCCGGGAGCACTACGAGCAGTACTTC.

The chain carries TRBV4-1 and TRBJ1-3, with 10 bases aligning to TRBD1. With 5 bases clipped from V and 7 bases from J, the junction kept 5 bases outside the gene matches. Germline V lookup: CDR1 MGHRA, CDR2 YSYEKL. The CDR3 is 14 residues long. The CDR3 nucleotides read TGCGCCAGCAGCGGCCGGGACAGGGGTAACACCATATATTTT. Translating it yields CASSGRDRGNTIYF.

The chain's CDR3 is CASSSTGSPHRYEQYF. The CDR3, as DNA: TGTGCCAGCAGTTCGACAGGGTCCCCGCATCGGTACGAGCAGTACTTC. This rearrangement joins TRBV27 to TRBJ2-7, with TRBD1 identical over 7 bases. After removal of 4 bases from V and 4 bases from J, the junction contained 13 bases not matched to a gene. The CDR3 contains 16 residues. Germline loops: CDR1 MNHEY, CDR2 SMNVEV (reference sequence).

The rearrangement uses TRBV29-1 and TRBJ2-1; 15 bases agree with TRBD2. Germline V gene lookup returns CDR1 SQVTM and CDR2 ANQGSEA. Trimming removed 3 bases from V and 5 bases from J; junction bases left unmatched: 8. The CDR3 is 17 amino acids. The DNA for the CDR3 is TGCAGCGTTGATGGACTAGCGGGAGGGCCGATAAACAATGAGCAGTTCTTC. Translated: CSVDGLAGGPINNEQFF.

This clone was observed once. CDR3 sequence (DNA): TGTGCCAGCAGCGGTGGGACTAGCGGGACGTACGGGGAGCTGTTTTTT. Translating gives CASSGGTSGTYGELFF. This chain links TRBV9 with TRBJ2-2, with 13 positions matching TRBD2. J was trimmed by 7 bases and V by 3 bases; bases with no gene match: 6. CDR3 size: 16 residues. From germline, CDR1 is SGDLS and CDR2 YYNGEE.

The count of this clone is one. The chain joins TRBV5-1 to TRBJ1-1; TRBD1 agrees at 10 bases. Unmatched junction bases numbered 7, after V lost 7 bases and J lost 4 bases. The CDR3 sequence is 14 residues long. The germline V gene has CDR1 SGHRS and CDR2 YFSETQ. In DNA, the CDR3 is TGCGCCAGCGGGGAGGGACAGGGGATCACTGAAGCTTTCTTT. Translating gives CASGEGQGITEAFF.

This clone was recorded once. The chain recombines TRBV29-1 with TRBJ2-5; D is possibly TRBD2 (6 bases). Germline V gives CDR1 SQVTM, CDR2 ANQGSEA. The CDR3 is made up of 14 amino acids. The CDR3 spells CTGVGGEMQETQYF. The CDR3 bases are TGCACCGGGGTCGGGGGAGAGATGCAAGAGACCCAGTACTTC.

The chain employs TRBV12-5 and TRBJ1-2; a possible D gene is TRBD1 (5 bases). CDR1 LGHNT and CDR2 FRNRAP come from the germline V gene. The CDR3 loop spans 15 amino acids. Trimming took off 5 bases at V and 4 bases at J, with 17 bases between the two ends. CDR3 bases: TGTGCTAGTGGTCCGATCGACAGTGGTAGCTATGGCTACACCTTC. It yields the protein CASGPIDSGSYGYTF.

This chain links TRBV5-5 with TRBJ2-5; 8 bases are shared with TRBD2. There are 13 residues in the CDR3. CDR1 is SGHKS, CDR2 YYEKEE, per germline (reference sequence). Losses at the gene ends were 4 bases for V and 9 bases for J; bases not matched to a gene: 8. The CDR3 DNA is TGTGCCAGCAGCCAGGGACTAGAACGGCCCCAGTACTTC. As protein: CASSQGLERPQYF.